The 4 T cell receptor beta chains in this list originate from one sample, sequenced in a study of vaccination effects on CD4 cells after COVID-19. These TCRs are of unknown antigen specificity. The table came from immunoSEQ multiplex PCR; TCRdb's copy has only in-frame clones and leaves some out. The profile shows about 66,000 clones, 70% to 80% of them singletons. At the end of nine to ten days of culture, CD4+ T cells were isolated. Participants each got two BNT162b2 or mRNA-1273 vaccine doses. Here the sequenced sample was CD4+ T cells from PBMCs cultured without peptide, taken after COVID-19 vaccination. Every receptor here comes from a human donor who received a COVID-19 vaccine.

This clone is a singleton in its sample. V is TRBV27 and J is TRBJ2-1, with 7 positions matching TRBD1. V lost 4 bases and J lost 0; bases outside the gene matches: 6. Germline V CDR1 and CDR2: MNHEY, SMNVEV (reference sequence). CDR3 length: 16 residues. CDR3 nucleotides: TGTGCCAGCAGTTCGGGACAGTCCCGCTCCTACAATGAGCAGTTCTTC. Translated: CASSSGQSRSYNEQFF.

The CDR3 region has the DNA TGTGCCAGCAGCTTGGAGGATGGGCGTTCCGAGCAGTACGTC. Protein product: CASSLEDGRSEQYV. The V call is TRBV5-8, the J call TRBJ2-7; D uncertain. Trimming took off 0 bases at V and 6 bases at J, with 13 bases between the two ends. The CDR3 has 14 residues. The V gene's germline CDR1 is SGHTS and CDR2 YDEGEE.

The V and J genes are TRBV5-4 and TRBJ2-5; 11 bases map to TRBD1. Germline V CDR1 and CDR2: SGHNT, YYREEE (reference sequence). The J segment lost 4 bases and the V segment lost 4 bases, leaving 3 bases of the junction unmatched. The CDR3 is 14 amino acids. The CDR3 region has the DNA TGTGCCAGCAGCGGGACAGGGGGGAGAGAGACCCAGTACTTC. Residues: CASSGTGGRETQYF.

The chain is built from TRBV20-1 and TRBJ1-2; D ambiguous. Germline CDR1 reads DFQATT; CDR2 reads SNEGSKA (reference sequence). CDR3 length equals 12 residues. Trimming took 3 bases from V and 7 from J, leaving 12 bases between them. This CDR3 is CSASEIAGGYTF. In DNA, the CDR3 is TGCAGTGCTAGTGAAATAGCGGGTGGCTACACCTTC.